This is a list of T cell receptor beta chains from one sample in a study of T cells in Graves' hyperthyroidism and ophthalmopathy. In TCRdb, the multiplex PCR reads were re-called with MiXCR into one record per CDR3 protein. Among hundreds of thousands of distinct CDR3 sequences listed, about 20% were seen once. The sequenced sample consisted of blood. The receptors shown here come from a man aged 35 to 55 with Graves' ophthalmopathy. The conserved cysteine and the conserved F or W are not part of the CDR3 here.

cdr3_length j_call v_call cdr3_aa
15 TRBJ2-3 TRBV7-2 ASSIIPLALSTDTQY
10 TRBJ2-1 TRBV5-6 ASSFGPSEQF
12 TRBJ1-6 TRBV12-3/TRBV12-4 ASSPLSGEWPLH
13 TRBJ2-1 TRBV5-1 ASSFTNQRNNEQF
15 TRBJ2-1 TRBV7-3 ASSPTPGGGGYNEQF
12 TRBJ2-1 TRBV7-9 ASRTSGIYNEQF
12 TRBJ2-3 TRBV12-3/TRBV12-4 ASSLGRSVDTQY
13 TRBJ2-1 TRBV2 ASSERKGAYNEQF
15 TRBJ2-4 TRBV3-1 ASSQVGEAGPKNIQY
13 TRBJ2-1 TRBV9 ASSPRDAPYNEQF
13 TRBJ1-1 TRBV5-5 ASRPPGGGYTEAF
13 TRBJ2-3 TRBV7-2 ASRQTSGSVDTQY
11 TRBJ2-3 TRBV29-1 SVAGPSTDTQY
16 TRBJ2-1 TRBV3-1 ASSQEVAAPVSYNEQF
9 TRBJ2-2 TRBV10-3 AISVFGELF
14 TRBJ1-5 TRBV12-3/TRBV12-4 ASNAGTSDSNQPQH
12 TRBJ2-1 TRBV5-1 ASSPGLINNEQF
11 TRBJ2-7 TRBV20-1 SARAPGGYEQY
11 TRBJ1-1 TRBV6-2/TRBV6-3 ASSYNAYTEAF
11 TRBJ2-1 TRBV10-3 AIRGGGMNEQF
11 TRBJ1-2 TRBV2 ASSEGRDDGYT
14 TRBJ1-1 TRBV5-1 ASSLPPGEGRTEAF
11 TRBJ2-1 TRBV5-1 ASSTQLAAEQF
13 TRBJ2-2 TRBV7-9 ASSSLGLSSGELF
12 TRBJ2-2 TRBV3-1 ASSYTGSTGELF
16 TRBJ1-6 TRBV6-5 ASSYPRSGGAGNSPLH